These T cell receptor beta chains were read from a single sample in a study of OX40 agonist ivuxolimab in advanced cancers. The protocol was immunoSEQ multiplex PCR, while the TCRdb copy is restricted to in-frame clones and leaves out a portion. The top ten clones hold about 0.42% of a sample with just under 75,000 clones, roughly nine tenths of them seen once. Material: CD4+ or CD8+ T cells sorted from blood, obtained in a trial of the OX40 agonist ivuxolimab. The receptors stem from an adult with an advanced solid tumor such as melanoma, head and neck, liver or kidney cancer. Each CDR3 is given with its conserved first and last residue. Size is omitted from some rows. Given values are once, few, many or a class for expanded clones.

CDR3: CASSDEGLAGVRNEQFF
length: 17
J: TRBJ2-1
size: few
V: TRBV5-1

CDR3: CASSGRLAGVNWKTGELFF
length: 19
J: TRBJ2-2
size: .
V: TRBV14

CDR3: CASSPRPRANTGELFF
length: 16
J: TRBJ2-2
size: .
V: TRBV5-1

CDR3: CASSLGGESNYGYTF
length: 15
J: TRBJ1-2
size: .
V: TRBV7-2

CDR3: CASSLILAGDSYNEQFF
length: 17
J: TRBJ2-1
size: .
V: TRBV5-1

CDR3: CAIGQGFTEAFF
length: 12
J: TRBJ1-1
size: .
V: TRBV10-3

CDR3: CASSVGGNTGELFF
length: 14
J: TRBJ2-2
size: .
V: TRBV28

CDR3: CAISDTSGSGTGELFF
length: 16
J: TRBJ2-2
size: .
V: TRBV10-3

CDR3: CASGPRDNEQFF
length: 12
J: TRBJ2-1
size: .
V: TRBV12-5

CDR3: CASKGVGNQPQHF
length: 13
J: TRBJ1-5
size: .
V: TRBV19

CDR3: CASSPGLAGTDTQYF
length: 15
J: TRBJ2-3
size: .
V: TRBV10-1

CDR3: CASSWGLRGYTF
length: 12
J: TRBJ1-2
size: .
V: TRBV7-9

CDR3: CASSVGASSTDTQYF
length: 15
J: TRBJ2-3
size: once
V: TRBV9

CDR3: CSARLGTSSSYEQYF
length: 15
J: TRBJ2-7
size: .
V: TRBV29-1

CDR3: CASSTTGQGGSGANVLTF
length: 18
J: TRBJ2-6
size: .
V: TRBV5-1

CDR3: CAWSRPGSYEQYF
length: 13
J: TRBJ2-7
size: .
V: TRBV30

CDR3: CAISEAPRGYAGSYGYTF
length: 18
J: TRBJ1-2
size: .
V: TRBV10-3

CDR3: CASSISGRRNEQFF
length: 14
J: TRBJ2-1
size: .
V: TRBV19

CDR3: CASSRQGLAVDTQYF
length: 15
J: TRBJ2-3
size: .
V: TRBV7-9

CDR3: CASKRESSNQPQHF
length: 14
J: TRBJ1-5
size: .
V: TRBV19

CDR3: CASSLVSEQFF
length: 11
J: TRBJ2-1
size: .
V: TRBV7-8

CDR3: CASSVSGSGGGYTF
length: 14
J: TRBJ1-2
size: .
V: TRBV2

CDR3: CASSLVAGAGETQYF
length: 15
J: TRBJ2-5
size: once
V: TRBV5-6

CDR3: CASSRSTSGDYNEQFF
length: 16
J: TRBJ2-1
size: .
V: TRBV5-1

CDR3: CASSSPDKAKAFF
length: 13
J: TRBJ1-1
size: .
V: TRBV27

CDR3: CASSSGGVHTQYF
length: 13
J: TRBJ2-3
size: .
V: TRBV6-5

CDR3: CASSSQGWRSNQPQHF
length: 16
J: TRBJ1-5
size: .
V: TRBV7-8

CDR3: CASSRGQGVGDTEAFF
length: 16
J: TRBJ1-1
size: once
V: TRBV19

CDR3: CSVEVGGSTDTQYF
length: 14
J: TRBJ2-3
size: .
V: TRBV29-1

CDR3: CASSIGGSGSDEQYF
length: 15
J: TRBJ2-7
size: .
V: TRBV7-9

CDR3: CASSLAPAQGYDTQYF
length: 16
J: TRBJ2-3
size: .
V: TRBV5-1

CDR3: CASGPIYEQYF
length: 11
J: .
size: .
V: TRBV2

CDR3: CASSTLLRVGTDTQYF
length: 16
J: TRBJ2-3
size: .
V: TRBV19

CDR3: CASSSDRNNQPQHF
length: 14
J: TRBJ1-5
size: .
V: TRBV5-4

CDR3: CASSPGSAGTYEQYF
length: 15
J: TRBJ2-7
size: few
V: TRBV6-5

CDR3: CASDGGQGNPLF
length: 12
J: TRBJ2-1
size: .
V: TRBV2

CDR3: CASSPSGASYNEQFF
length: 15
J: TRBJ2-1
size: .
V: TRBV18

CDR3: CASSPRAGTGSYEQYF
length: 16
J: TRBJ2-7
size: .
V: TRBV7-9

CDR3: CASSQTAWHTDTQYF
length: 15
J: TRBJ2-3
size: once
V: TRBV14

CDR3: CASSLVSGVDEAFF
length: 14
J: TRBJ1-1
size: .
V: TRBV5-1

CDR3: CASSIFEGGMNQPQHF
length: 16
J: TRBJ1-5
size: few
V: TRBV19

CDR3: CASSLSGGSRKSGANVLTF
length: 19
J: TRBJ2-6
size: .
V: TRBV5-1

CDR3: CASSRTGTGDAEAFF
length: 15
J: TRBJ1-1
size: .
V: TRBV5-1

CDR3: CASSSGLAGQNEQFF
length: 15
J: TRBJ2-1
size: .
V: TRBV28

CDR3: CAIRDWDRTGATQYF
length: 15
J: TRBJ2-5
size: once
V: TRBV10-3